This T cell receptor beta chain was found in a study of graft-versus-host responses after intestinal transplantation. Study summary: Anti-thymocyte globulin induction was given to all recipients, followed by tacrolimus and steroids for 2 to 3 years.

On this clone: Its cognate antigen is unknown.

V was trimmed by 5 bases and J by 4 bases, leaving 9 bases between them. The CDR3 sequence is 12 residues long. CDR1 and CDR2 from the germline V gene are SGHTA and FQGNSA. Study-wide results and limits: Allografts of patients with graft-donor T cell macrochimerism showed high graft-versus-host to host-versus-graft clone ratios. The recipient marrow held GvH clones, and some of them showed up first in ileum or blood. Early after transplant, HvG declines were associated with peak levels of circulating GvH clones.

Assay used: immunoSEQ multiplex PCR; TCRdb lists only in-frame clones, some missing. Of about 100,000 clones listed, approximately 84% are singletons. This TCR derives from a human donor who was the organ donor for an intestinal transplant. Here the sequenced sample was unstimulated CD4+ T cells sorted from spleen or lymph node cells, taken before transplant. The chain carries TRBV7-2 and TRBJ2-7; TRBD2 is a possible D gene (6 bases). This CDR3 is CASSRLVYEQYF. CDR3 nucleotide sequence: TGTGCCAGCAGCCGACTAGTGTACGAGCAGTACTTC.